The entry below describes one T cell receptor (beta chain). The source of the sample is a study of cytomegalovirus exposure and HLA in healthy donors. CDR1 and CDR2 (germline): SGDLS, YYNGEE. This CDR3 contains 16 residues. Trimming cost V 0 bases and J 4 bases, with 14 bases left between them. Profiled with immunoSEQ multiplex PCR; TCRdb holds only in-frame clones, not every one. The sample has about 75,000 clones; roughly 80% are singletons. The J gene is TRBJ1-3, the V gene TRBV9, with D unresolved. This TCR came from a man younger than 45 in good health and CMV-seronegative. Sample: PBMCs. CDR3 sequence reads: CASSVDVGGFGNTIYF. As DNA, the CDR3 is TGTGCCAGCAGCGTAGATGTAGGAGGGTTCGGAAACACCATATATTTT.